A single sample gave rise to the 19 T cell receptor beta chains below, sequenced in a study of T cells in Graves' hyperthyroidism and ophthalmopathy. What was amplified from RNA transcripts were TCR beta CDR3 regions. First-round RT-PCR targeting the TCR CDR3 was performed with the HTBI primer set. Each CDR3 protein is one row after TCRdb ran MiXCR on the multiplex PCR reads. This table holds more than 350,000 distinct CDR3 sequences, 14% found once. The specimen was blood. The receptors stem from a woman aged 25 to 39 with Graves' ophthalmopathy.

This clonotype was detected many times. The chain uses TRBV6-1 and TRBJ2-5; TRBD1 is a possible D gene (6 bases). The length of the CDR3 is 15 residues. V was cut by 7 bases and J by 2 bases, with 17 bases left in between. Looked up from germline, CDR1 is MNHNS and CDR2 is SASEGT. This CDR3 reads CASTMGHLIQETQYF. CDR3 DNA sequence: TGTGCCAGCACGATGGGACACCTTATTCAAGAGACCCAGTACTTC.

This clonotype has a count of ten or more. The gene calls are TRBV20-1 and TRBJ2-3, with 9 nucleotides matching TRBD2. Germline CDR1 DFQATT, CDR2 SNEGSKA (reference sequence). After removal of 0 bases from V and 6 bases from J, the junction contained 7 bases not matched to a gene. This CDR3 comprises 15 residues. The CDR3 bases are TGCAGTGCTAGAGATTCGTCGCGGGGGGGTGATACGCAGTATTTT. Translating it yields CSARDSSRGGDTQYF.

The chain recombines TRBV14 with TRBJ1-1; D perhaps matches TRBD1 (6 bases). The CDR3 sequence is 16 residues long. V gave up 0 bases and J gave up 7 bases, with 18 bases separating them. Germline V lookup: CDR1 SGHDN, CDR2 FVKESK. The CDR3 spells CASSQDLLGATVEAFF. For the CDR3, the DNA is TGTGCCAGCAGCCAAGATCTGCTGGGGGCGACTGTTGAAGCTTTCTTT.

This clonotype showed up many times. V and J are TRBV11-3 and TRBJ1-1; 8 bases agree with TRBD1. Losses at the gene ends were 5 bases for V and 11 bases for J; bases not matched to a gene: 10. CDR1 is SGHNT, CDR2 YENEEA, per germline. This CDR3 is built from 13 residues. The CDR3 bases are TGTGCCAGCAGCCGAGGACAGGGAGGCGAGGCTTTCTTT. Encoded protein: CASSRGQGGEAFF.

This clonotype was counted at least ten times. J is TRBJ2-3 and V is TRBV7-2, with TRBD2 identical over 7 bases. Germline V gene lookup returns CDR1 SGHTA and CDR2 FQGNSA. V was clipped by 4 bases and J by 2 bases; unmatched bases: 6. There are 15 residues in the CDR3. CDR3: CASSSRLAATDTQYF. In DNA form, the CDR3 reads TGTGCCAGCAGCTCAAGACTAGCAGCCACAGATACGCAGTATTTT.

This clonotype has more than one count but fewer than ten. The V and J genes are TRBV7-6 and TRBJ2-1; D ambiguous. The V gene lost 1 base and the J gene lost 8 bases, with 12 bases spanning the gap. The CDR3 is made up of 14 amino acids. The germline V gene has CDR1 SGHVS and CDR2 FNYEAQ. As DNA, the CDR3 is TGTGCCAGCAGCTTAGAGTGGTTTCGGGATGAGCAGTTCTTC. Translating it yields CASSLEWFRDEQFF.

This clonotype has at least ten counts. The genes are TRBV28 and TRBJ1-1; TRBD1 might be the D (5 bases). Trimming shortened V by 0 bases and J by 2 bases, and 13 bases separated the two germline ends. From germline, CDR1 is MDHEN and CDR2 SYDVKM. The CDR3 totals 16 residues. CDR3 in amino acids: CASSLWGRRLNTEAFF. The CDR3 DNA reads as TGTGCCAGCAGTTTATGGGGACGACGGCTAAACACTGAAGCTTTCTTT.

This clonotype has at least ten counts. The chain's CDR3 is CARRDLVGGPYNEQFF. The CDR3 DNA sequence: TGTGCCAGACGTGACCTGGTCGGGGGGCCGTACAATGAGCAGTTCTTC. The J gene is TRBJ2-1, the V gene TRBV6-1, with a weak D call TRBD2 (7 bases). Germline V lookup: CDR1 MNHNS, CDR2 SASEGT. V shed 9 bases and J shed 4 bases, with 22 bases lying between them. CDR3 length: 16 residues.

In this sample, this clonotype turned up many times. This chain links TRBV15 with TRBJ2-5; D possibly corresponds to TRBD1 (5 bases). The V gene's germline CDR1 is LNHNV and CDR2 YYDKDF (reference sequence). CDR3 size: 12 residues. Trimming left V 7 bases short and J 3 bases short, with 9 bases between. CDR3 nucleotide sequence: TGTGCCACCACCCAGGGAAAAGAGACCCAGTACTTC. This gives the protein CATTQGKETQYF.

This clonotype was detected many times. The V gene is TRBV9, the J gene TRBJ1-1, with D possibly being TRBD1 (5 bases). Trimming removed 0 bases at V and 4 bases at J, with 16 bases between. Germline loops: CDR1 SGDLS, CDR2 YYNGEE. CDR3 size: 16 residues. The CDR3 is CASSVGSGGVGTEAFF. The CDR3 region has the DNA TGTGCCAGCAGCGTAGGGTCTGGGGGAGTTGGCACTGAAGCTTTCTTT.

This clonotype was recorded many times. The V call is TRBV6-1, the J call TRBJ1-1; 7 bases align to TRBD1. CDR3 length equals 15 residues. From germline, CDR1 is MNHNS and CDR2 SASEGT. V lost 6 bases and J lost 7; bases outside the gene matches: 14. The CDR3 sequence: CASSYRDSRDFEAFF. CDR3 bases: TGTGCCAGCAGCTACCGGGACAGCAGGGACTTTGAAGCTTTCTTT.

This clonotype was counted ten times or more. The chain joins TRBV6-1 to TRBJ2-1, with 8 nucleotides matching TRBD1. Germline loops: CDR1 MNHNS, CDR2 SASEGT. CDR3 size: 16 residues. Trimming at V came to 6 bases and at J to 1 base, leaving 8 bases not matched to a gene. CDR3 sequence: CASRLDRGVSYNEQFF. CDR3 nucleotide sequence: TGTGCCAGCAGACTAGACAGGGGAGTTTCCTACAATGAGCAGTTCTTC.

This clonotype was observed at least ten times. The chain's CDR3 is CASVGTFPYEQYF. The CDR3 DNA is TGTGCCAGCGTCGGGACTTTCCCATACGAGCAGTACTTC. J is TRBJ2-7 and V is TRBV6-1; D might be TRBD2 (6 bases). The CDR3 is made up of 13 amino acids. V lost 8 bases, J lost 4 bases, and 15 bases lay in between. From germline, CDR1 is MNHNS and CDR2 SASEGT.

There are a few counts of this clonotype. V usage is TRBV6-1 and J usage is TRBJ1-2; tentative D call: TRBD1 (5 bases). V lost 6 bases and J 4 bases, leaving 15 bases between the germline ends. The CDR3 loop spans 14 amino acids. Germline CDR1 is MNHNS and CDR2 is SASEGT. CDR3: CASSGTTPVYGYTF. The CDR3 DNA reads TGTGCCAGCAGCGGGACTACCCCGGTCTATGGCTACACCTTC.

This clonotype was counted many times. V and J are TRBV28 and TRBJ2-3; D perhaps matches TRBD1 (5 bases). With 2 bases removed from V and 6 bases from J, the gap between germline ends came to 12 bases. The CDR3 has 14 residues. The germline V gene encodes CDR1 MDHEN and CDR2 SYDVKM. The CDR3 DNA follows: TGTGCCAGCAGTTTAATGGCAGGGAAGGATACGCAGTATTTT. As protein: CASSLMAGKDTQYF.

This clonotype showed up many times. V is TRBV27 and J is TRBJ2-5; D call uncertain. V was pared by 2 bases and J by 5 bases, with 9 bases between. This CDR3 spans 13 amino acids. CDR1 is MNHEY and CDR2 is SMNVEV in the germline V gene (reference sequence). CDR3 sequence reads: CASSLGVFETQYF. CDR3 in DNA: TGTGCCAGCAGTTTAGGGGTATTCGAGACCCAGTACTTC.

Only a few counts were recorded for this clonotype. V and J are TRBV6-1 and TRBJ2-3; TRBD2 agrees at 9 bases. Germline CDR1 MNHNS, CDR2 SASEGT. The trim removed 7 bases at V and 8 bases at J, leaving 7 bases unmatched. The CDR3 is 13 amino acids. CDR3 coding DNA: TGTGCCAGCAATAGCGGGGGCAGTGCTACGCAGTATTTT. Amino acids: CASNSGGSATQYF.

This clonotype was seen at least ten times. The rearrangement joins TRBV28 to TRBJ2-3; D is uncertain. The germline V gene encodes CDR1 MDHEN and CDR2 SYDVKM. Trimming shortened V by 5 bases and J by 2 bases, and 14 bases separated the two germline ends. The CDR3 extends over 15 amino acids. The CDR3 DNA sequence: TGTGCCAGCAGTCCCCCCTCTGGGCTCACAGATACGCAGTATTTT. Its protein product is CASSPPSGLTDTQYF.

This clonotype was seen repeatedly, ten times or more. This sequence joins TRBV20-1 and TRBJ1-2; D is unclear. The V and J ends lost 6 bases and 4 bases respectively, with 6 bases between them. Germline-derived CDR1 and CDR2 are DFQATT and SNEGSKA (reference sequence). The CDR3 consists of 10 residues. CDR3 loop: CSAKSYGYTF. The CDR3 DNA follows: TGCAGTGCCAAGAGCTATGGCTACACCTTC.